These T cell receptor beta chains were read from a single sample in a study of cytotoxic CD8 clonotypes in ibrutinib-treated CLL. Sequenced by immunoSEQ multiplex PCR; TCRdb stores in-frame clones only, minus some. The table includes tens of thousands of clones, about 63% detected once. The sample here was PBMCs, taken after 12 months of ibrutinib treatment. These receptors were collected from a human donor with chronic lymphocytic leukemia. Both conserved end residues are part of each CDR3. A D gene is named only where the DNA matches it firmly. For some rows the clone size is stated as once, few or many, or as a class when expanded; others skip it.

clone_size j_call d_call v_call cdr3_nt cdr3_aa
. TRBJ2-1 TRBD1 TRBV19 TGTGCCAGTAGTATCCGGGACAGGTTGGGACTCAATGAGCAGTTCTTC CASSIRDRLGLNEQFF
. TRBJ2-5 . TRBV25-1 TGTGCCAGCAATGGGCCGGGAAAACACGACCAAGAGACCCAGTACTTC CASNGPGKHDQETQYF
once TRBJ2-3 TRBD2 TRBV10-3 TGTGCCATCAGTGTAGTAGCGGGGAACACAGATACGCAGTATTTT CAISVVAGNTDTQYF
. TRBJ1-2 . TRBV2 TGTGCCAGCAGTGTTGAGGCAGGGGACTATGGCTACACCTTC CASSVEAGDYGYTF
. TRBJ1-5 TRBD1 TRBV5-1 TGCGCCAGCAGTCCGGGACAGGGGGATAGCAATCAGCCCCAGCATTTT CASSPGQGDSNQPQHF
. TRBJ2-5 TRBD1 TRBV14 TGTGCCAGCAGCCACCCTCAGGGGGCTCTACAAGAGACCCAGTACTTC CASSHPQGALQETQYF
. TRBJ1-2 . TRBV7-9 TGTGCCAGCAGCTTAGGGACCGGGACACGGCTCTATGGCTACACCTTC CASSLGTGTRLYGYTF
. TRBJ2-1 TRBD2 TRBV4-1 TGCGCCAGCAGCCAAGTTGCACTAGCGGGGGAGCAGTTCTTC CASSQVALAGEQFF
. TRBJ2-7 TRBD1 TRBV4-1 TGCGCCAGCAGCCGAACGGGACAGAACTACGAGCAGTACTTC CASSRTGQNYEQYF
few TRBJ1-2 TRBD1 TRBV9 TGTGCCAGCACAACCGGGACAGGGAACTATGGCTACACCTTC CASTTGTGNYGYTF
. TRBJ2-3 . TRBV4-1 TGCGCCAGCAGCCAAGACCCTCAGTTAGATACGCAGTATTTT CASSQDPQLDTQYF
. TRBJ2-7 . TRBV7-2 TGTGCCAGCAGCGTACAGGGCAATGTCGCCCTCTACGAGCAGTACTTC CASSVQGNVALYEQYF
. TRBJ1-2 . TRBV2 TGTGCCAGCAGTGAGGGCCAGGGCTATGGCTACACCTTC CASSEGQGYGYTF
. TRBJ2-7 . TRBV6-5 TGTGCCAGCAGTTACCCCACAGGGTCCATCTCCTACGAGCAGTACTTC CASSYPTGSISYEQYF
once TRBJ1-4 . TRBV7-3 TGTGCCAGCAGCTACCTTCAGGGACCTAATGAAAAACTGTTTTTT CASSYLQGPNEKLFF
. TRBJ1-1 . TRBV27 TGTGCCAGCAGTCGGCGCTCAGGCATGAACACTGAAGCTTTCTTT CASSRRSGMNTEAFF
few TRBJ1-2 . TRBV27 TGTGCCAGCAGAGCGGCCGGGACACCAATCGGGGGCTACACCTTC CASRAAGTPIGGYTF
. TRBJ1-5 TRBD1 TRBV30 TGTGCCTGGAGTGTTGGGCAGGGGGAGAGCAATCAGCCCCAGCATTTT CAWSVGQGESNQPQHF
. TRBJ2-2 . TRBV7-6 TGTGCCAGCAGCCATATAGCAGGGCCCAACACCGGGGAGCTGTTTTTT CASSHIAGPNTGELFF
few TRBJ1-2 . TRBV6-5 TGTGCCAGCAGTTACCGGACAGCATCTAACTATGGCTACACCTTC CASSYRTASNYGYTF
. TRBJ1-2 . TRBV13 TGTGCCAGCAGCTTAGAAGGGGGAATATATGGCTACACCTTC CASSLEGGIYGYTF
. TRBJ1-2 . TRBV4-3 TGCGCCAGCAGCCAAGTCACAGTCGTCCTGGATGGCTACACCTTC CASSQVTVVLDGYTF
. TRBJ2-1 . TRBV4-3 TGCGCCAGCAGCCAAGATCCGGCAGGTAGCTCCTACAATGAGCAGTTCTTC CASSQDPAGSSYNEQFF
. TRBJ2-5 . TRBV7-2 TGTGCCAGCAGCTTATCGAAGGGATCGGAGACCCAGTACTTC CASSLSKGSETQYF
. TRBJ1-4 . TRBV5-4 TGTGCCAGCAGCCAATACGCGGGTGAAAAACTGTTTTTT CASSQYAGEKLFF
. TRBJ2-7 . TRBV7-2 TGTGCCAGCAGCTTAGGCCCAAATTCCGAGCAGTACTTC CASSLGPNSEQYF
. TRBJ1-4 . TRBV6-5 TGTGCCAGCAGTTACTTTAGCAGGGACTCTAATGAAAAACTGTTTTTT CASSYFSRDSNEKLFF
. TRBJ1-5 . TRBV2 TGTGCCAGCAGGGTAGTGGGCAGCGGCAATCAGCCCCAGCATTTT CASRVVGSGNQPQHF
. TRBJ2-5 TRBD1 TRBV6-6 TGTGCCAGCAGCCGCCGGGACAGGGAGTGGGAGACCCAGTACTTC CASSRRDREWETQYF
. TRBJ2-2 TRBD2 TRBV6-6 TGTGCCAGCAGTACCCCTGCGGGGGGTGGGACCGGGGAGCTGTTTTTT CASSTPAGGGTGELFF
. TRBJ2-7 . TRBV19 TGTGCCAGTAGAGGGGGGAACAGGGGCGAGCAGTACTTC CASRGGNRGEQYF
few TRBJ1-1 . TRBV19 TGTGCCAGTAGTGCACAGAAGGGAACTGAAGCTTTCTTT CASSAQKGTEAFF
. TRBJ1-2 TRBD1 TRBV7-2 TGTGCCAGCAGCTTAGCAGGGGGCAACTATGGCTACACCTTC CASSLAGGNYGYTF
. TRBJ2-7 TRBD1 TRBV18 TGTGCCAGCTCACCGCCCGGACAGGGCTCCTACGAGCAGTACTTC CASSPPGQGSYEQYF
. TRBJ2-5 TRBD1 TRBV5-6 TGTGCCAGCAGCGTTGGGACAGGGGGCTCGGAGACCCAGTACTTC CASSVGTGGSETQYF
. TRBJ2-6 . TRBV14 TGTGCCAGCAGCCGGCCCTCTGGGGCCAACGTCCTGACTTTC CASSRPSGANVLTF
once TRBJ2-7 . TRBV5-1 TGCGCCAGCAGCCCTCCGGACAGCTACGAGCAGTACTTC CASSPPDSYEQYF
. TRBJ2-7 TRBD1 TRBV7-2 TGTGCCAGCAGCCCCGCCGGGACAGCAAACTACGAGCAGTACTTC CASSPAGTANYEQYF
. TRBJ1-2 TRBD1 TRBV7-6 TGTGCCAGCAGCTTTGGAGCACAGGGGGCGAACTATGGCTACACCTTC CASSFGAQGANYGYTF
. TRBJ2-3 . TRBV5-1 TGCGCCAGCAGCTTGGGACACACTAGCACAGATACGCAGTATTTT CASSLGHTSTDTQYF
. TRBJ2-4 . TRBV20-1 TGCAGTGCTAGCCTCGTAGGCATTCAGTACTTC CSASLVGIQYF
. TRBJ1-5 TRBD1 TRBV30 TGTGCCTGGGGTCCATACAGGGGCGTGGGCAATCAGCCCCAGCATTTT CAWGPYRGVGNQPQHF
. TRBJ2-5 TRBD1 TRBV27 TGTGCCAGCAGCCGACAGGGGGGGGAGACCCAGTACTTC CASSRQGGETQYF
. TRBJ2-2 . TRBV7-9 TGTGCCAGCAGCCCGCCGGACTGGTGGGCCGGGGAGCTGTTTTTT CASSPPDWWAGELFF
. TRBJ2-3 TRBD2 TRBV18 TGTGCCAGCTCACCGCTCGGGGGGGCAGATACGCAGTATTTT CASSPLGGADTQYF
. TRBJ1-2 . TRBV27 TGTGCCAGCAGTTTGGAAGGGCCAAACTATGGCTACACCTTC CASSLEGPNYGYTF
. TRBJ2-7 TRBD1 TRBV6-5 TGTGCCAGCCTGGACAGGGGCTACGAGCAGTACTTC CASLDRGYEQYF
. TRBJ2-2 . TRBV4-3 TGCGCCAGCAGCCAAGGAGGGGCAGGAGGCACCGGGGAGCTGTTTTTT CASSQGGAGGTGELFF
few TRBJ1-1 . TRBV25-1 TGTGCCAGCAGTGGGACTATGAGGAACACTGAAGCTTTCTTT CASSGTMRNTEAFF
. TRBJ2-2 . TRBV7-3 TGTGCCAGCAGCTTTACGGGGGACACCGGGGAGCTGTTTTTT CASSFTGDTGELFF
. TRBJ1-1 . TRBV5-6 TGTGCCAGCAGCTTGATAGGGGTGAACACTGAAGCTTTCTTT CASSLIGVNTEAFF
. TRBJ1-4 . TRBV6-6 TGTGCCAGCAGTTACTCAGGGGAAGCTAATGAAAAACTGTTTTTT CASSYSGEANEKLFF
few TRBJ1-6 . TRBV5-6 TGTGCCAGCAGCTTTAGACTGTCTAATTCACCCCTCCACTTT CASSFRLSNSPLHF
. TRBJ1-5 . TRBV2 TGTGCCAGTAGGCGTTGGGGGAATCAGCCCCAGCATTTT CASRRWGNQPQHF
. TRBJ1-2 . TRBV7-2 TGTGCCAGCAGCTTAATCAGGGACAAGGACTATGGCTACACCTTC CASSLIRDKDYGYTF
. TRBJ1-2 . TRBV12-5 TGTGCTAGTGGTTTGGGCGGTGAAAGGGGCTACACCTTC CASGLGGERGYTF
. TRBJ1-2 . TRBV19 TGTGCCAGTAGTAGAGGGACGGCCGATAACTATGGCTACACCTTC CASSRGTADNYGYTF
. TRBJ2-1 TRBD1 TRBV6-6 TGTGCCAGCAGTTATTTTAGGGGACAGGGATTCGAGCAGTTCTTC CASSYFRGQGFEQFF